This T cell receptor (beta chain) derives from a study of T cells in Graves' hyperthyroidism and ophthalmopathy (dated by TCRdb to the late 2010s). At the level of the whole study: Peripheral blood was collected at initial diagnosis, before any treatment. Prospective prediction of ophthalmopathy was tested in an independent validation cohort of 18 to 20 hyperthyroidism patients and some 17 patients who later progressed to ophthalmopathy. In six Graves' hyperthyroidism patients, the study also compared T-cell repertoires from thyroid tissue with T-cell repertoires from blood. A discovery cohort of about a hundred patients, approximately 45 with Graves' ophthalmopathy and about 58 with stable Graves' hyperthyroidism, was used to find distinguishing TCR V-J signatures. The approximately 100 discovery patients were divided at random into training and test sets in a 7:3 ratio. The paper describes TCR Vbeta CDR3 sequencing of fewer than 150 peripheral blood samples, made up of under 50 ophthalmopathy patients, over 70 hyperthyroidism patients and 17 progressor patients. Once sampling was done, hyperthyroidism patients were given methimazole at a starting dose of 30 mg daily, whereas ophthalmopathy patients were given high-dose intravenous methylprednisolone. What the study reported, not specific to this receptor: Sample size was not statistically predetermined, and blinding of investigators to group allocation was not performed. Most expanded thyroid clonotypes (frequency above 0.001) were also detected in blood, suggesting blood repertoires may reflect thyroid immune responses. In validation, the model predicted progression to ophthalmopathy a median of about 6.5 months before onset, with roughly 68% sensitivity and roughly 72% specificity. A 13 V-J signature model separated ophthalmopathy from stable hyperthyroidism, with about 88% sensitivity and approximately 81% specificity in cross-validation and 80%/75% in testing.

The TCR beta CDR3 regions were amplified from RNA transcripts. The first round of RT-PCR for the TCR CDR3 was performed with the HTBI primer set and the Qiagen OneStep RT-PCR kit. The libraries were constructed in a second round of multiplex PCR and then size-selected and purified. Libraries were sequenced paired-end with 100 bp reads on an Illumina HiSeq2000. The original methods were these. SOAPnuke was used to process the raw data, with reads discarded if the reads contained adapters or uncalled bases, had a mean Phred below 15, or lacked an exact constant-primer or identifier match. COPE v1.2.5 was used to merge the high-quality paired reads, and each unique nucleotide sequence was defined as a clonotype. MiTCR v1.1 was used to align clonotypes to the IMGT TRBV, TRBD and TRBJ reference segments. The analysis was restricted to V-J combinations with a frequency above 0.0001, which together covered over 99% of the repertoires. The TCS score was defined as F50 (clonal expansion) divided by E x V (chaos), with BLOSUM62-based TCRdist calculated between CDR3 peptides within each V-J. Welch's t-statistics and random forest reduced 450 to 600 V-J features to roughly 13, which were used in a naive Bayes classifier (R e1071). TCRdb redid the processing of the public reads, applying fastp at Q25 and MiXCR, and retained in-frame beta chains. Rows are combined by CDR3 protein, so each entry shows the most common genes and DNA. TCRdb's processing, not the authors' own work, is the source of the V and J calls. The sample contains roughly 650,000 distinct CDR3 sequences, roughly 15% of them found a single time. Roughly 3% of the sample is held by the ten biggest clonotypes.

Remarks on this clonotype: Its antigen is not yet known. The sample holds no much larger clone one base away, and base qualities are not on file.

In the ophthalmopathy patients, disease was moderately to severely active, with a Clinical Activity Score of 3 or more, a NOSPECS grade of 4 or more, and a duration of less than 3 months. Exclusion was applied to patients with uncontrolled infections, other autoimmune diseases, pregnancy or lactation. Clinical symptoms, serum thyroxine and TRAb, thyroid ultrasound, and orbital computed tomography formed the basis for the diagnoses. Ficoll-Paque density gradient centrifugation was used to isolate PBMCs from 8 to 10 ml of fresh peripheral blood. Trizol reagent was used to extract total RNA, and RNA quality was then checked on an Agilent 2100 Bioanalyzer. The TCR originated in a woman in her thirties or forties with Graves' ophthalmopathy. Sequencing was carried out using blood.

This receptor carries the CDR3 CASALDRLNEQFF. The nucleotide sequence is given as TGTGCTAGTGCCCTCGACAGACTCAATGAGCAGTTCTTC. The chain is assembled from TRBV12-5 and TRBJ2-1, with TRBD1 perhaps the D gene, on 5 matching bases. The junction shows trimming of 7 bases on V and 6 bases on J, plus 13 bases between the germline ends. The CDR3 goes from the cysteine to the phenylalanine over 13 residues. Of the read, only the CDR3 DNA is kept; its 39 bases are in frame from base 1. From a lookup of the germline V gene, CDR1 and CDR2 are LGHNT and FRNRAP.